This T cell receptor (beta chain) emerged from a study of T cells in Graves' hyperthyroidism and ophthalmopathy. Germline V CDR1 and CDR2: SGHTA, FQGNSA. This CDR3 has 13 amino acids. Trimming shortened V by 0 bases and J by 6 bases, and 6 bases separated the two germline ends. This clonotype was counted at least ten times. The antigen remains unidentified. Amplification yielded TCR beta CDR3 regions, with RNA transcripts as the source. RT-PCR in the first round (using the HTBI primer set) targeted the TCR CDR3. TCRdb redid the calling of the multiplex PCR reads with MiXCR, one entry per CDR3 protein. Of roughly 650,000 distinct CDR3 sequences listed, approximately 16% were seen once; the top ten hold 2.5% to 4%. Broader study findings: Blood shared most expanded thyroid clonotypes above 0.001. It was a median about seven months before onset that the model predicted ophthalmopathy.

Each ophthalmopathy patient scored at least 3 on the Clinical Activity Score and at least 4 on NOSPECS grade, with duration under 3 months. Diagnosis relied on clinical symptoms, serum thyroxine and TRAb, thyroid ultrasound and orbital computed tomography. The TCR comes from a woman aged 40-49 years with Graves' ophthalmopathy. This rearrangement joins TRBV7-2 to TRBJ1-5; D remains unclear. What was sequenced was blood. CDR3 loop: CASSLATAQPQHF. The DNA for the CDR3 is TGTGCCAGCAGCTTAGCGACTGCTCAGCCCCAGCATTTT.